The 15 T cell receptor beta chains below all came from one sample that was sequenced in a study of persistence of HIV-infected CD4 T cells. Stimulation used about 10 ug/mL lysate from CMV-infected fibroblasts. CD40L/CD69 double-negative CD45RO-high memory CD4+ T cells were collected. No antigen is known for these receptors. Sequencing used immunoSEQ version 4 in survey mode. Assay: immunoSEQ multiplex PCR; the TCRdb copy retains only in-frame clones and omits some. The repertoire includes more than 45,000 clones, about 80% of them detected once, and less than 3% sits in the top ten. The specimen was CD4+ T cells sorted from PBMCs after approximately 19-hour stimulation, collected from a patient who received antiretroviral therapy. The receptors were gathered from an adult man with HIV who was CMV-seropositive.

V and J are TRBV3-1 (or the pseudogene TRBV3-2) and TRBJ2-7; maybe TRBD2 (5 bases). CDR1 and CDR2 from the germline V gene are LGHDT and YNNKEL (reference sequence). V lost 2 bases to trimming and J lost 2 bases, with 10 bases between them. The CDR3 is 14 residues long. Here the CDR3 DNA reads TGTGCCAGCAGCCAACAGCGGCAAACCTACGAGCAGTACTTC. It yields the protein CASSQQRQTYEQYF.

This clone was counted between two and nine times. The chain uses TRBV19 and TRBJ1-5; 7 nucleotides align to TRBD1. V gave up 1 base and J gave up 9 bases; unmatched junction bases: 15. CDR3 length: 17 residues. The germline V gene has CDR1 LNHDA and CDR2 SQIVND (reference sequence). CDR3 coding DNA: TGTGCCAGTAGTATAGTGTCGTCAGGGGGGCATCACCCGCCCCAGCATTTT. This translates into CASSIVSSGGHHPPQHF.

This rearrangement joins TRBV19 to TRBJ1-3; 7 bases line up with TRBD1. The J segment lost 2 bases and the V segment lost 5 bases, leaving 6 bases of the junction unmatched. Germline values: CDR1 LNHDA, CDR2 SQIVND (reference sequence). The length of the CDR3 is 15 residues. For the CDR3, the DNA is TGTGCCAGTAGTGGAAGCACAGGGGCTGGAAACACCATATATTTT. This translates into CASSGSTGAGNTIYF.

The chain links TRBV4-1 to TRBJ1-2, with D possibly being TRBD1 (6 bases). Germline CDR1 is MGHRA and CDR2 is YSYEKL. The CDR3 extends over 16 amino acids. V lost 4 bases, J lost 3 bases, and 18 bases lay in between. CDR3 protein: CASSLKGKGEDYGYTF. The CDR3 DNA reads TGCGCCAGCAGCCTTAAAGGAAAGGGGGAGGACTATGGCTACACCTTC.

The CDR3 loop is CAIGGQGSGEKLFF. The CDR3 DNA is TGTGCCATCGGGGGACAGGGGTCGGGTGAAAAACTGTTTTTT. The chain carries TRBV10-3 and TRBJ1-4; 10 bases map to TRBD1. The germline V gene encodes CDR1 ENHRY and CDR2 SYGVKD. CDR3 length: 14 residues. With 8 bases clipped from V and 7 bases from J, the junction kept 7 bases outside the gene matches.

V usage is TRBV7-9 and J usage is TRBJ1-4; perhaps TRBD1 as D (5 bases). The V end lost 3 bases, the J end lost 8 bases, and 13 bases lay between the germline ends. Looked up from germline, CDR1 is SEHNR and CDR2 is FQNEAQ (reference sequence). The CDR3 is 14 amino acids. The CDR3 loop reads CASSFGGAGEKLFF. The CDR3 DNA sequence: TGTGCCAGCAGCTTCGGAGGGGCTGGGGAAAAACTGTTTTTT.

The chain is built from TRBV21-1 and TRBJ1-1. TRBV21-1 is classified as a pseudogene. CDR3 length: 16 residues. The CDR3 here is CASSKRGLGLSTEAFF. CDR3 nucleotide sequence: TGTGCCAGCAGCAAGAGGGGCTTGGGATTGAGCACTGAAGCTTTCTTT.

The V call is TRBV6-6, the J call TRBJ2-3; D may be TRBD2 (6 bases). Trimming cost V 5 bases and J 0 bases, with 21 bases left between them. The CDR3 consists of 18 residues. In germline, CDR1 is MNHNY, CDR2 SVGAGI (reference sequence). CDR3 protein: CASSPYGPDYPSTDTQYF. The DNA for the CDR3 is TGTGCCAGCAGTCCCTACGGGCCGGACTACCCTAGCACAGATACGCAGTATTTT.

The chain has TRBV30 and TRBJ1-1; D gene ambiguous. Germline CDR1 GTSNPN, CDR2 SVGIG (reference sequence). V dropped 2 bases and J dropped 1 base, with 11 bases sitting between them. This CDR3 has 14 residues. The CDR3 loop is CAWSNTLGNTEAFF. As DNA, the CDR3 is TGTGCCTGGAGTAACACCCTAGGGAACACTGAAGCTTTCTTT.

J is TRBJ2-5 and V is TRBV2, with no clear D. CDR1 and CDR2 (germline): SNHLY, FYNNEI. The CDR3 spans 15 residues. Trimming left V 4 bases short and J 7 bases short, with 19 bases between. CDR3 residues: CASSAPLGNVMTQYF. The CDR3 coding sequence is TGTGCCAGCAGTGCCCCTCTAGGGAACGTTATGACCCAGTACTTC.

The rearrangement joins TRBV29-1 to TRBJ2-5; no definite D call. Per the germline V gene, CDR1 is SQVTM and CDR2 is ANQGSEA. V lost 3 bases to trimming and J lost 5 bases, with 16 bases between them. This CDR3 has 14 residues. The DNA for the CDR3 is TGCAGCGTTGAGAGTGTGGGGAAGAGGGAGACCCAGTACTTC. It codes for CSVESVGKRETQYF.

This clone was seen a few times. The chain's CDR3 is CATSEALTDTQYF. The CDR3 bases are TGTGCCACCAGTGAGGCTTTGACAGATACGCAGTATTTT. The rearrangement links TRBV24-1 to TRBJ2-3; no reliable D call. The CDR3 totals 13 residues. CDR1 is KGHDR, CDR2 SFDVKD, per germline. Trimming took off 4 bases at V and 3 bases at J, with 7 bases between the two ends.

The gene calls are TRBV19 and TRBJ2-7, with D hard to call. The CDR3 is 13 amino acids. Germline values: CDR1 LNHDA, CDR2 SQIVND (reference sequence). Trimming took off 5 bases at V and 0 bases at J, with 8 bases between the two ends. In DNA form, the CDR3 reads TGTGCCAGTAGTCTCCGGGCCTCCTACGAGCAGTACTTC. Protein sequence: CASSLRASYEQYF.

The rearrangement joins TRBV11-1 to TRBJ1-1; D is ambiguous. V lost 1 base to trimming and J lost 7 bases, with 10 bases between them. This CDR3 has 13 amino acids. CDR1 SGHAT and CDR2 FQDESV come from the germline V gene (reference sequence). The chain's CDR3 is CASSLGVGLEAFF. DNA for the CDR3: TGTGCCAGCAGCTTAGGGGTTGGACTTGAAGCTTTCTTT.

The chain has TRBV6-5 and TRBJ1-2; D is uncertain. Germline CDR1 MNHEY, CDR2 SVGAGI. The CDR3 covers 14 residues. V gave up 4 bases and J gave up 8 bases, with 17 bases separating them. This CDR3 reads CASSFLLGSGGYTF. CDR3 DNA: TGTGCCAGCAGTTTCCTACTAGGGTCGGGAGGCTACACCTTC.